The rows below give T cell receptor beta chains drawn from one sample of a study of cytomegalovirus exposure and HLA in healthy donors. Some clones are missing from TCRdb's copy, which holds only in-frame ones; the method was immunoSEQ multiplex PCR. The data contain 100,000 to 150,000 clones, around 80% of them seen just once; the ten biggest clones take up approximately 1.5%. The specimen was PBMCs. The receptor source for this set is a woman aged 18-29 years in good health and CMV-seronegative. CDR3s include the opening cysteine and the closing phenylalanine or tryptophan. The order of the fields is D gene, clone size, J gene, CDR3 length, V gene, CDR3 DNA, CDR3 protein. D genes are given only for firm matches. Some rows mark clone size as missing; the rest say once, few, many or name a class of expanded clone.

- - TRBJ1-3 18 TRBV30 TGTGCCTGGAGTGGCGACGCTGGAGATCTCCGCGGGGGTACCACCATATATTTT CAWSGDAGDLRGGTTIYF
TRBD1 - TRBJ2-7 13 TRBV6-5 TGTGCCAGCAGTCCCCGGGACAGATACGAGCAGTACTTC CASSPRDRYEQYF
TRBD1 - TRBJ2-7 14 TRBV13 TGTGCCAGCAGCTCGTCGGGACAGTCCTACGAGCAGTACTTC CASSSSGQSYEQYF
- - TRBJ2-7 13 TRBV6-1 TGTGCCGCCGACAGAAGCTCTTCCTACGAGCAGTACTTC CAADRSSSYEQYF
TRBD2 - TRBJ2-3 14 TRBV6-1 TGTGCCAGCAGTGATGGGGGGGGCACAGATACGCAGTATTTT CASSDGGGTDTQYF
TRBD2 - TRBJ2-1 18 TRBV18 TGTGCCAGCTCCCCTCTCGTGTCGGGAGGGCCCGTCTACAATGAGCAGTTCTTC CASSPLVSGGPVYNEQFF
- - TRBJ1-3 17 TRBV2 TGTGCCAGCAGTTCCCGGGTATTGACGATCTCTGGAAACACCATATATTTT CASSSRVLTISGNTIYF
TRBD1 - TRBJ2-7 15 TRBV18 TGTGCCAGCTCAATAGGACAGGGGGCATCCTACGAGCAGTACTTC CASSIGQGASYEQYF
TRBD1 - TRBJ2-5 14 TRBV12-5 TGTGCTAGTGGCCTGGACAGGGTAGGAGAGACCCAGTACTTC CASGLDRVGETQYF
- - TRBJ2-6 14 TRBV6-5 TGTGCCAGCAGTCGTCAAGCGGGGGCCAACGTCCTGACTTTC CASSRQAGANVLTF
TRBD2 - TRBJ2-7 15 TRBV7-6 TGTGCCAGCAGCCTCTTTCGGGAGGGCCCCCACGAGCAGTACTTC CASSLFREGPHEQYF
- - TRBJ1-1 13 TRBV4-1 TGCGCCAGCAGCCACCTTATCAACACTGAAGCTTTCTTT CASSHLINTEAFF
- - TRBJ1-1 15 TRBV5-4 TGTGCCAGCAGCCTACAGGGAACCCTGAACACTGAAGCTTTCTTT CASSLQGTLNTEAFF
- - TRBJ2-1 16 TRBV15 TGTGCCACCAGCTCCTTCCCCGGACTCCTTGGGAATGAGCAGTTCTTC CATSSFPGLLGNEQFF
TRBD2 few TRBJ2-5 13 TRBV19 TGTGCCAGTAGTATCACTAGCGTAGAGACCCAGTACTTC CASSITSVETQYF
- - TRBJ2-5 11 TRBV20-1 TGCAGTGCTTCTCTCCGGGTGACCCAGTACTTC CSASLRVTQYF
TRBD2 once TRBJ2-2 17 TRBV5-6 TGTGCCAGCAGCCTACTAGCGGGAAGGATAAACACCGGGGAGCTGTTTTTT CASSLLAGRINTGELFF
- - TRBJ2-5 14 TRBV18 TGTGCCAGCTCGCCCGGGACCGGGAGAGAGACCCAGTACTTC CASSPGTGRETQYF
- - TRBJ2-1 20 TRBV12-5 TGTGCTAGTGGTTTCCCAGCAGGGACTCTCGCGGGTATAGGATACAATGAGCAGTTCTTC CASGFPAGTLAGIGYNEQFF
- - TRBJ2-2 14 TRBV6-1 TGTGCCAGCAGTAATGAGCTAAACACCGGGGAGCTGTTTTTT CASSNELNTGELFF
TRBD1 - TRBJ1-1 13 TRBV6-6 TGTGCCAGCAGGAACAGGGGGAACACTGAAGCTTTCTTT CASRNRGNTEAFF
- - TRBJ1-5 14 TRBV30 TGTGCCTGGAGTAGTGAGGTCCCGGGTCAGCCCCAGCATTTT CAWSSEVPGQPQHF
- - TRBJ2-3 16 TRBV11-3 TGTGCCAGCAGCCCGGGAAGGCCAGCGCGAGGAGATACGCAGTATTTT CASSPGRPARGDTQYF
- once TRBJ1-4 15 TRBV2 TGTGCCAGCAGTGAGTACAGGGTGACTAATGAAAAACTGTTTTTT CASSEYRVTNEKLFF
- - TRBJ1-4 14 TRBV30 TGTGCCTGCAAGACCGGGAGGGGTAATGAAAAACTGTTTTTT CACKTGRGNEKLFF
- - TRBJ2-1 16 TRBV27 TGTGCCAGCAGTTTTGGGCTCCCAAGCTCCTACAATGAGCAGTTCTTC CASSFGLPSSYNEQFF
- - TRBJ2-5 14 TRBV30 TGTGCCTGGAGTACAGGGATAAGGCAAGAGACCCAGTACTTC CAWSTGIRQETQYF
TRBD1 - TRBJ2-2 17 TRBV16 TGTGCCAGCAGTCCAATCAGACGGCTACAGGGGGCCATCTTACTGTTTTTT CASSPIRRLQGAILLFF
TRBD1 - TRBJ1-2 13 TRBV6-5 TGTGCCAGCAAGGACAGGGGGTTATATGGCTACACCTTC CASKDRGLYGYTF
TRBD1 - TRBJ2-2 16 TRBV5-6 TGTGCCAGCAGCTTGGGACAGGGTTGGAACACCGGGGAGCTGTTTTTT CASSLGQGWNTGELFF
- - TRBJ2-3 14 TRBV6-1 TGTGCCAGCAGTGAACAGGGGAGCACAGATACGCAGTATTTT CASSEQGSTDTQYF
- few TRBJ1-2 17 TRBV7-9 TGTGCCAGCAGCTTACAAAGGGCGGGTTTGAGTAACTATGGCTACACCTTC CASSLQRAGLSNYGYTF
- - TRBJ2-2 13 TRBV6-1 TGTGCCAGCAGTGAAACAGTCACCGGGGAGCTGTTTTTT CASSETVTGELFF
- - TRBJ2-1 18 TRBV14 TGTGCCAGCAGCCACAGGTCACTAGAACTAAGGTCCTACAATGAGCAGTTCTTC CASSHRSLELRSYNEQFF
- - TRBJ1-1 14 TRBV19 TGTGCCAGTAGTCTGGGGGCGATGAACACTGAAGCTTTCTTT CASSLGAMNTEAFF
- few TRBJ1-1 13 TRBV7-2 TGTGCCAGCAGCCAGGTGGTTGTAGCTGAAGCTTTCTTT CASSQVVVAEAFF
- - TRBJ1-4 14 TRBV11-2 TGTGCCAGCAGCGCGGGGGGAGGCAATGAAAAACTGTTTTTT CASSAGGGNEKLFF
TRBD1 once TRBJ1-4 12 TRBV10-3 TGTGCCACCCGGGACAGAGGAGAAAAACTGTTTTTT CATRDRGEKLFF
TRBD1 few TRBJ1-2 16 TRBV28 TGTGCCAGCAGTTGGCCGGGACAGGGGACGTCCTATGGCTACACCTTC CASSWPGQGTSYGYTF
TRBD1 - TRBJ2-7 13 TRBV7-9 TGTGCCAGCAGCGGGACAGACTCCTACGAGCAGTACTTC CASSGTDSYEQYF
- - TRBJ2-3 14 TRBV29-1 TGCAGCGCCCCCTTCCCAGGGTACACAGATACGCAGTATTTT CSAPFPGYTDTQYF
- - TRBJ2-3 14 TRBV5-1 TGCGCCAGCAGCAGACAGGTGATCACAGATACGCAGTATTTT CASSRQVITDTQYF
- once TRBJ1-5 14 TRBV7-9 TGTGCCAGCAGCTTAGAGGGGGAAAATCAGCCCCAGCATTTT CASSLEGENQPQHF
- - TRBJ2-7 13 TRBV30 TGTGCCTGGAGTGTAGTGAGTCCTGGCGAGCAGTACTTC CAWSVVSPGEQYF
TRBD1 - TRBJ2-7 13 TRBV29-1 TGCAGCGCCCTGGGACAGGGGGCGTACGAGCAGTACTTC CSALGQGAYEQYF
- - TRBJ2-5 14 TRBV5-1 TGCGCCAGCAGCCCCCAGGGGTTCCAAGAGACCCAGTACTTC CASSPQGFQETQYF
- - TRBJ1-2 15 TRBV9 TGTGCCAGCAGCTCACCCGACAGGTCCGGTGATGGCTACACCTTC CASSSPDRSGDGYTF
TRBD2 - TRBJ2-2 15 TRBV6-5 TGTGCCAGCGGTGGCGGGAGCCTTGGCACCGGGGAGCTGTTTTTT CASGGGSLGTGELFF
TRBD2 - TRBJ2-3 15 TRBV7-9 TGTGCCAGCAGCTTTACTAGCGGGGGCACAGATACGCAGTATTTT CASSFTSGGTDTQYF
- - TRBJ2-7 13 TRBV30 TGTGCCTGGAGTATCACTAGCTCCTACGAGCAGTACTTC CAWSITSSYEQYF
TRBD2 - TRBJ2-1 14 TRBV10-3 TGTGCCATCAGGGTTGGACTAGCGGGAGGGCCAAAGGTCTTC CAIRVGLAGGPKVF
- - TRBJ1-4 13 TRBV30 TGTGCCTGGAGTTCACAGCAAAATGAAAAACTGTTTTTT CAWSSQQNEKLFF
- - TRBJ1-3 15 TRBV6-7 TGTGCCAGCAGTTACGGTGACAGCTCTGGAAACACCATATATTTT CASSYGDSSGNTIYF
- - TRBJ2-1 13 TRBV4-1 TGCGCCAGCAGTTTCTATAGGGGAGGAGAGCAGTTCTTC CASSFYRGGEQFF